This T cell receptor (beta chain) was sequenced for a study of blood T cell repertoires in COVID-19. Across the study: Acute-phase and convalescent COVID-19 samples originated in the United States, Italy and Spain. Sources were T cells, B-cell-depleted T cells, or PBMCs; the material itself was cDNA or gDNA.

From germline, CDR1 is MNHEY and CDR2 SVGEGT. V trimming: 5 bases; J trimming: 8 bases; junction bases outside the gene matches: 9. The CDR3 spans 16 residues. Per the original data handling: Researchers report that nucleated cell counts were estimated from reference gene primer amplification. The method was immunoSEQ multiplex PCR; TCRdb's version includes in-frame clones alone and lacks a portion of them. The D gene and trimming were derived from the DNA, and the V and J assignments and clone size from that table. The sample has around 140,000 clones, around 80% seen once; the top ten hold about 1.8%.

The sequenced sample consisted of peripheral blood. The TCR sequence derives from an older woman with acute or convalescent COVID-19. The V call is TRBV6-2 or TRBV6-3, the J call TRBJ2-1; 13 bases agree with TRBD2. DNA for the CDR3: TGTGCCAGCAGTCAACTACCGGGACTAGCGGGGCATGAGCAGTTCTTC. Translated, it gives CASSQLPGLAGHEQFF.